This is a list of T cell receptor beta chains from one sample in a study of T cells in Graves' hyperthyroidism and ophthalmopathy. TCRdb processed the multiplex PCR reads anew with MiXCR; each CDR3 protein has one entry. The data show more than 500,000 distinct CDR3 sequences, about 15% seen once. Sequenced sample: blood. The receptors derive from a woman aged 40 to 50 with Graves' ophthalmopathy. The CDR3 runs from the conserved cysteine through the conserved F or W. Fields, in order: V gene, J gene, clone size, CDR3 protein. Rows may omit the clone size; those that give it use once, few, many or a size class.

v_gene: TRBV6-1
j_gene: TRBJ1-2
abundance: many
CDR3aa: CASSEDYGYTF

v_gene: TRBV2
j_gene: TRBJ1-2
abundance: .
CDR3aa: CASSERGVINYGYTF

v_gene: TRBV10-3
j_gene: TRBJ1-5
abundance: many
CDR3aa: CAISERIVNQPQHF

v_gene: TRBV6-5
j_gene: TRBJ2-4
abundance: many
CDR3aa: CASRPSTDLGIQYF

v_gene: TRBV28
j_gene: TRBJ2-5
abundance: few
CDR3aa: CASSWGVMETQYF

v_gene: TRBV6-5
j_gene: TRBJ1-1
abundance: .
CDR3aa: CASSYSAGTQFQAFF

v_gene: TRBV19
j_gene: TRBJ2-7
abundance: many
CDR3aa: CASSMSGTGTYEQYF

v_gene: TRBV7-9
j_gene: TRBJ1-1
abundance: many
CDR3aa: CASSLGVSEAFF

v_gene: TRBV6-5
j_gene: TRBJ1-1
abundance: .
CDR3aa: CASSYGSVRGNTEAFF

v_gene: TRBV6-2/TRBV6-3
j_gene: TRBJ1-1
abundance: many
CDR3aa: CASSSPLGPEAFF

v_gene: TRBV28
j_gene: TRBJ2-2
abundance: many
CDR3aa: CASMIGLWTGELFF

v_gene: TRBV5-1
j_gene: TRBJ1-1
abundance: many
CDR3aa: CASSLSSGNTEAFF

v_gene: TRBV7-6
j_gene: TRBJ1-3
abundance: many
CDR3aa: CASSLGPSPLNTIYF

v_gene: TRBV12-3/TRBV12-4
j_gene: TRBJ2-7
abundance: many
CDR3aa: CASSPSGGTYEQYF

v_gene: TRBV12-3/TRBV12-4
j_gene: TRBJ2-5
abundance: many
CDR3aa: CASSLPPAETQYF

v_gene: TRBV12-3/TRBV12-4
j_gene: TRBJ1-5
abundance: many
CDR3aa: CASSRDTSNQPQHF

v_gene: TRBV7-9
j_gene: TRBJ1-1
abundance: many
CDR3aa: CASSLGGLNTEAFF

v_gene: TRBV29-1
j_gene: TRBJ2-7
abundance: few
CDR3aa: CSVEGGGGTSYEQYF

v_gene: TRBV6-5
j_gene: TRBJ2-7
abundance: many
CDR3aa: CASSSGKTYEQYF

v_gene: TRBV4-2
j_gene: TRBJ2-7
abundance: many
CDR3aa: CASSQEGPLKQYF

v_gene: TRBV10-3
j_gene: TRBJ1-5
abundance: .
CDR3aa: CAIREGRLSNQPQHF

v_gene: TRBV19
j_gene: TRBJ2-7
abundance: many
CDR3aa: CASSIASGINYEQYF

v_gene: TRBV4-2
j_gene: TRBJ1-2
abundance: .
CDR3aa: CASSQDAVVYGYTF

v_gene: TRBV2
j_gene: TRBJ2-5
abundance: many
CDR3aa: CASSEGPRETQYF

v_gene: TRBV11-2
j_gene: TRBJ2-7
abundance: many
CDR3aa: CASSHRQGGYEQYF

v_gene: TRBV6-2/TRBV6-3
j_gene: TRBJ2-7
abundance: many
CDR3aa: CATSRPAGEIFEQYF

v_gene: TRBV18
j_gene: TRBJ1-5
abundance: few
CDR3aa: CASSPDTGKNQPQHF

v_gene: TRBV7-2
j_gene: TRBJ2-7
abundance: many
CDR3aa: CASSFGRMGSEQYF

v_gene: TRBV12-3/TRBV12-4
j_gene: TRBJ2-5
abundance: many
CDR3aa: CASRPGTTQETQYF

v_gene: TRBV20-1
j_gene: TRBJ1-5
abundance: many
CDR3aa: CSGFNSNQPQHF

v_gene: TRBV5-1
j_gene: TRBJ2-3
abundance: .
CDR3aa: CASSLDRSSTDTQYF

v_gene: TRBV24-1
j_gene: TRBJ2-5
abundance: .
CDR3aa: CATSDSQAGGRRETQYF

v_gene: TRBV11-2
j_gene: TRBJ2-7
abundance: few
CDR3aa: CASSSIDRTASYEQYF

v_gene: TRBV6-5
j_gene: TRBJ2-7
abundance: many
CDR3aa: CASSYSQAAEQYF

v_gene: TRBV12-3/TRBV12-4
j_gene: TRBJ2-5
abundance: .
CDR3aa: CASSRGRGQTQYF

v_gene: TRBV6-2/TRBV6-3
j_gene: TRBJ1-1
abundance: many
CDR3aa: CASSSYLRQAATEAFF

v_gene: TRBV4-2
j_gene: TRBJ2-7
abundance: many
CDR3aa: CASSEDRYPYEQYF

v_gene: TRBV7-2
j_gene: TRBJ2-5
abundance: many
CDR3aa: CASSFPPEETQYF

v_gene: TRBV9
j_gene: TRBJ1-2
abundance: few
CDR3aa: CASSGPSLDGYTF

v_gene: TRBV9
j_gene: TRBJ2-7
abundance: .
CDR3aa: CASSVAGSGTYEQYF